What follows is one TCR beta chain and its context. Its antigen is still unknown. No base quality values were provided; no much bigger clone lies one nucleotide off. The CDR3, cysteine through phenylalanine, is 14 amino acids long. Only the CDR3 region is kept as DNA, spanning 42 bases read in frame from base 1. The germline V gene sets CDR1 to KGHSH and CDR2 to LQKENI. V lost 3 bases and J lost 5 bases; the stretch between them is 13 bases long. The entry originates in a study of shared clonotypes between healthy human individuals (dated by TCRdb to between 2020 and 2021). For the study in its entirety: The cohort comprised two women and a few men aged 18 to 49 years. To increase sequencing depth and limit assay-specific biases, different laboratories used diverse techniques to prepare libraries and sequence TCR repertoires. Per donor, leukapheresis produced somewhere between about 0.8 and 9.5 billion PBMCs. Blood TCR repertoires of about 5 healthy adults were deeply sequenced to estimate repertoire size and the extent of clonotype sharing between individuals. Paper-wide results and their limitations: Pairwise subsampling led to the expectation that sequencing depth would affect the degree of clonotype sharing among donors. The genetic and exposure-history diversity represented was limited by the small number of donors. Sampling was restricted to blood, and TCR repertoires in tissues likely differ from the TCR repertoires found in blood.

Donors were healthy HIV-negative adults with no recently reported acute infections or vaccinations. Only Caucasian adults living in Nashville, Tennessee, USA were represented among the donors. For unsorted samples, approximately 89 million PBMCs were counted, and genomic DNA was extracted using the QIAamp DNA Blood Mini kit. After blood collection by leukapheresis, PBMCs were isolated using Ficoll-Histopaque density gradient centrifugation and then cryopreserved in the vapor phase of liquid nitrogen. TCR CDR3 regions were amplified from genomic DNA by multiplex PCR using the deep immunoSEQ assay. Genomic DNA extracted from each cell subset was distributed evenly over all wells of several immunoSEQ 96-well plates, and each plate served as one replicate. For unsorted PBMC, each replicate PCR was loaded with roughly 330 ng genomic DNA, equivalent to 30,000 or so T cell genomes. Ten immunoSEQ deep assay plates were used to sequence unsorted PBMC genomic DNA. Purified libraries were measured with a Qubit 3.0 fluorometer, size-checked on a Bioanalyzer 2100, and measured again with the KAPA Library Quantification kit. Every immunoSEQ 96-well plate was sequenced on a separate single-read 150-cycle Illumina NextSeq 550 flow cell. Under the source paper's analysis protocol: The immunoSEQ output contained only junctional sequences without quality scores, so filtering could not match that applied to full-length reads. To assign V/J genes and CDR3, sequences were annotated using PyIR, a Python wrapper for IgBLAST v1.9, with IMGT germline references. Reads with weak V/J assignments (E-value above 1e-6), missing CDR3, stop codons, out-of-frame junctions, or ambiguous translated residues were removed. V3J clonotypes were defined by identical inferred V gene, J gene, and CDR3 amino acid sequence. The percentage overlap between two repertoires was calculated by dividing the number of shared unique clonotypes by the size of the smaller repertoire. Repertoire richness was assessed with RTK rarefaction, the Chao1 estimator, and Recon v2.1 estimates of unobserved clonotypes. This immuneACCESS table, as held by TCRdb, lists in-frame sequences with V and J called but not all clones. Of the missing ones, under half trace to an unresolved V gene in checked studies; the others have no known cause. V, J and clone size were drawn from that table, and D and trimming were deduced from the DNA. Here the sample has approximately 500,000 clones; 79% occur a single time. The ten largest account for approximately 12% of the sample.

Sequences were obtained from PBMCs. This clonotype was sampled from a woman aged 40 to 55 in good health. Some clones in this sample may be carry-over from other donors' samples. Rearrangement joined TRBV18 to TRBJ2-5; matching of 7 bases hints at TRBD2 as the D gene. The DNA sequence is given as TGTGCCAGCTCACCTGCGGGGGCGCGGGAGACCCAGTACTTC. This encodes CASSPAGARETQYF.